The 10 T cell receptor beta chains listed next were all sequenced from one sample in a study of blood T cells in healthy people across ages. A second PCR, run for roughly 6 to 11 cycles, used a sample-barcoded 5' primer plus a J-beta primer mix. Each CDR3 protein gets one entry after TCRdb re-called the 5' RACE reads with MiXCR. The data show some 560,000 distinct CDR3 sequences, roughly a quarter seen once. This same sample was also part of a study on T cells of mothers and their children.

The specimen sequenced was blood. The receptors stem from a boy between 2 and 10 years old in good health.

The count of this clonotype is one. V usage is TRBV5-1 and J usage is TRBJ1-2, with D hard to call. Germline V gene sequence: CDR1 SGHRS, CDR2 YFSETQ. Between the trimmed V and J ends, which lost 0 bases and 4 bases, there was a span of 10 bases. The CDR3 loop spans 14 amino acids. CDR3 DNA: TGCGCCAGCAGCTTGGCCGAGGGCCTCTATGGCTACACCTTC. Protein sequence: CASSLAEGLYGYTF.

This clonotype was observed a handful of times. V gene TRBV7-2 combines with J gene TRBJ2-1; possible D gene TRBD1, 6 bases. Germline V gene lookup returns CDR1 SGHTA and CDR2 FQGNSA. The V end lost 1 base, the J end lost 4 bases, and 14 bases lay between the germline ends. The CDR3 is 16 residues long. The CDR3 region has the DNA TGTGCCAGCAGCTTAGGATGGGACAACGTTTACAATGAGCAGTTCTTC. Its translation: CASSLGWDNVYNEQFF.

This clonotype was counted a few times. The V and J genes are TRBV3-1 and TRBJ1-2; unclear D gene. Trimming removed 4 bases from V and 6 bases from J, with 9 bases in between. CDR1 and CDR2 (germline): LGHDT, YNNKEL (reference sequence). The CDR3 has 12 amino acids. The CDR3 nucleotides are TGTGCCAGCAGCCCAAACAGAGATGGCTACACCTTC. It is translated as CASSPNRDGYTF.

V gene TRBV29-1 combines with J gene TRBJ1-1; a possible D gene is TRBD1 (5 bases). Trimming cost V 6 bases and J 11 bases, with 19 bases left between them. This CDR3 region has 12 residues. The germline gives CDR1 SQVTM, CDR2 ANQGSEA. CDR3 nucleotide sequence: TGCAGCGTCCTACGGGACTCAAGTCCGGCTTTCTTT. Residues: CSVLRDSSPAFF.

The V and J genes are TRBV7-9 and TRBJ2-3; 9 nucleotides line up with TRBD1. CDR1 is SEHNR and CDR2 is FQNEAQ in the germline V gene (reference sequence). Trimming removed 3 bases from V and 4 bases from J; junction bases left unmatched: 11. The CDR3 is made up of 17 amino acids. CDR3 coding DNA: TGTGCCAGCAGCTTGTTGTTGGACAGGGGTTGGTCAGATACGCAGTATTTT. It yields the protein CASSLLLDRGWSDTQYF.

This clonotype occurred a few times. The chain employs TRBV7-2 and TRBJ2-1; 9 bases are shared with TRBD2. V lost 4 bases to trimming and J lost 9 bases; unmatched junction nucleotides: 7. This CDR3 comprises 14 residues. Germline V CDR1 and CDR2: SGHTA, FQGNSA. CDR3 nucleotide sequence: TGTGCCAGCAGCTGGAATAGCGGGGGCTCTGAGCAGTTCTTC. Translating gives CASSWNSGGSEQFF. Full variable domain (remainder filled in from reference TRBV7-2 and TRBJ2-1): GAGVSQSPSNKVTEKGKDVELRCDPISGHTALYWYRQSLGQGLEFLIYFQGNSAPDKSGLPSDRFSAERTGGSVSTLTIQRTQQEDSAVYLCASSWNSGGSEQFFGPGTRLTVL.

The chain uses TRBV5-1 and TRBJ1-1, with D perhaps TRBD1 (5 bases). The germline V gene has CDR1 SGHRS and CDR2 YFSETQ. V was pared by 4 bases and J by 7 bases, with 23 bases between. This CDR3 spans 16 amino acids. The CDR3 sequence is CASSPKTALTPDEAFF. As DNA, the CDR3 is TGCGCCAGCAGCCCAAAGACAGCACTTACCCCCGATGAAGCTTTCTTT.

The CDR3 DNA is TGTGCCAGCAGTTACCCCGGCATGCGGACTTGGGCAGATACGCAGTATTTT. This gives the protein CASSYPGMRTWADTQYF. The rearrangement uses TRBV6-2 or TRBV6-3 and TRBJ2-3; tentative D call: TRBD2 (5 bases). Between the trimmed V and J ends, which lost 2 bases and 4 bases, there was a span of 19 bases. The CDR3 extends over 17 amino acids. The germline V gene encodes CDR1 MNHEY and CDR2 SVGEGT.

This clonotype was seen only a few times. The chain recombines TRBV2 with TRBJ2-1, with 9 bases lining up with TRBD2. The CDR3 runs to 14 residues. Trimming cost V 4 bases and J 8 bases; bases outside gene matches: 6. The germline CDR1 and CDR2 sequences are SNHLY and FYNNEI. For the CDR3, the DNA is TGTGCCAGCAGTGCCGGGACTAGCTTGGATGAGCAGTTCTTC. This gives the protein CASSAGTSLDEQFF.

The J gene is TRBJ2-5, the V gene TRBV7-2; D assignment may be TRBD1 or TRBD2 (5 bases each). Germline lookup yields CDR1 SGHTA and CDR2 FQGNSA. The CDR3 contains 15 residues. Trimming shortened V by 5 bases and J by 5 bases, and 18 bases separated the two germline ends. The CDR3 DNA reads TGTGCCAGCAGCGCACTAGGTGGGGCTCGGGAGACCCAGTACTTC. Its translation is CASSALGGARETQYF.